Below, 9 T cell receptor beta chains from the same sample are listed, as sequenced in a study of blood T cell repertoires in COVID-19. Libraries were prepared by immunoSEQ multiplex PCR; TCRdb keeps only in-frame clonotypes and omits some of them. The table lists about 310,000 clones, around nine tenths of them singletons. Source material: peripheral blood. These receptors all come from a man between 65 and 85 years old with acute or convalescent COVID-19.

The V and J genes are TRBV5-1 and TRBJ2-3; tentatively, D is TRBD1 (6 bases). Germline loops: CDR1 SGHRS, CDR2 YFSETQ. The length of the CDR3 is 15 residues. V was trimmed by 2 bases and J by 1 base, leaving 11 bases between them. The CDR3 DNA is TGCGCCAGCAGCTTCGGCAGGGGCGGCACAGATACGCAGTATTTT. It is translated as CASSFGRGGTDTQYF.

The chain carries TRBV6-5 and TRBJ1-3; D gene unclear. V shed 5 bases and J shed 3 bases, with 14 bases lying between them. The CDR3 extends over 15 amino acids. Germline CDR1 and CDR2: MNHEY and SVGAGI. For the CDR3, the DNA is TGTGCCAGCAGTCTTTCTTGGTCGGGTGGAAACACCATATATTTT. This encodes CASSLSWSGGNTIYF.

J is TRBJ2-7 and V is TRBV3-1 (or the pseudogene TRBV3-2); 7 bases are a match to TRBD2. Germline assignment: CDR1 LGHDT and CDR2 YNNKEL (reference sequence). The V segment lost 0 bases and the J segment 12 bases; nucleotides outside the gene matches: 8. This CDR3 is 13 amino acids long. The CDR3 here is CASSQDPGLRLYF. The CDR3 bases are TGTGCCAGCAGCCAAGATCCGGGACTAAGGTTGTACTTC.

Many counts were recorded for this clone. The genes are TRBV3-1 (or the pseudogene TRBV3-2) and TRBJ1-4; D remains unclear. Trimming pared 4 bases from V and 12 bases from J, leaving 15 bases between. This CDR3 region has 13 residues. From germline, CDR1 is LGHDT and CDR2 YNNKEL (reference sequence). In nucleotides, the CDR3 is TGTGCCAGCAGCCTAATGCGGGGTTGGGAACTGTTTTTT. It is translated as CASSLMRGWELFF.

This chain connects TRBV7-2 to TRBJ1-4; D is possibly TRBD1 (6 bases). Trimming took off 11 bases at V and 0 bases at J, with 16 bases between the two ends. The CDR3 length is 15 residues. Germline CDR1 and CDR2: SGHTA and FQGNSA. For the CDR3, the DNA is TGTGCCCGGGGACATAAGGGTTCAACTAATGAAAAACTGTTTTTT. Translation gives CARGHKGSTNEKLFF.

The rearrangement links TRBV28 to TRBJ1-1; no clear D gene. The ends were cut back, 5 bases at V and 1 base at J, with 11 bases in the middle. Germline CDR1 reads MDHEN; CDR2 reads SYDVKM. This CDR3 is built from 14 residues. For the CDR3, the DNA is TGTGCCAGCAGTAGTGGCGGGGAGAACACTGAAGCTTTCTTT. Protein product: CASSSGGENTEAFF.

The chain uses TRBV27 and TRBJ2-5; D gene unclear. V was trimmed by 3 bases and J by 3 bases, leaving 11 bases between them. This CDR3 has 14 residues. The germline CDR1 and CDR2 sequences are MNHEY and SMNVEV (reference sequence). The CDR3 bases are TGTGCCAGCAGTTTCCGACACCGCGAAGAGACCCAGTACTTC. Amino acids: CASSFRHREETQYF.

The genes are TRBV4-3 and TRBJ2-4; D is perhaps TRBD2 (6 bases). V lost 4 bases, J lost 6 bases, and 19 bases lay in between. This CDR3 has 16 residues. Germline CDR1 and CDR2: LGHNA and YSLEER. CDR3 amino acids: CASSLQIVGGVNIQYF. The CDR3, as DNA: TGCGCCAGCAGCCTTCAAATAGTGGGGGGAGTAAACATTCAGTACTTC.

The chain has TRBV29-1 and TRBJ1-2, with a tentative D call TRBD1 (6 bases). V lost 6 bases, J lost 3 bases, and 11 bases lay in between. The CDR3 runs to 12 residues. Germline loops: CDR1 SQVTM, CDR2 ANQGSEA. The CDR3, as DNA: TGCAGCGTAGTGGACAGCGACTATGGCTACACCTTC. Encoded protein: CSVVDSDYGYTF.